A selection of T cell receptor beta chains follows, all from one sample in a study of metastatic and nonmetastatic thyroid tumors. MiXCR reprocessed the PCR reads for TCRdb. The sample comprises fewer than 100,000 clones, 15% of which are singletons, and 3.6% rests with the top ten. The specimen was blood. Every receptor here comes from a female donor with papillary thyroid cancer or a benign thyroid nodule (not recorded which). Some clones in this sample may be carry-over from other donors' samples. Each CDR3 is given with its conserved first and last residue. A D gene is named only where the DNA matches it firmly. Clone sizes are given selectively: once, few, many, or a class where the clone is expanded.

CDR3 length: 17; J gene: TRBJ2-7; clone size: many; D gene: -; V gene: TRBV12-3/TRBV12-4; CDR3 DNA: TGTGCCAGCAGTCCCTCGAGGGGCGGGGCAGGCTCCTACGAGCAGTACTTC; CDR3 protein: CASSPSRGGAGSYEQYF
CDR3 length: 12; J gene: TRBJ1-1; clone size: many; D gene: -; V gene: TRBV29-1; CDR3 DNA: TGCAGCGCCGAGGGTGTGGACACTGAAGCTTTCTTT; CDR3 protein: CSAEGVDTEAFF
CDR3 length: 14; J gene: TRBJ2-1; clone size: many; D gene: -; V gene: TRBV10-3; CDR3 DNA: TGTGCCATCAGCCCTAAGACAGTTGGGGGTGAGCAGTTCTTC; CDR3 protein: CAISPKTVGGEQFF
CDR3 length: 13; J gene: TRBJ1-1; clone size: many; D gene: -; V gene: TRBV13; CDR3 DNA: TGTGCCAGCAGCTTAATCTCGGGGAGTGAAGCTTTCTTT; CDR3 protein: CASSLISGSEAFF
CDR3 length: 14; J gene: TRBJ2-2; clone size: -; D gene: -; V gene: TRBV4-1; CDR3 DNA: TGCGCCAGCAGCCAAGATCGTTCGGCTTCTAAGCTGTTTTTT; CDR3 protein: CASSQDRSASKLFF
CDR3 length: 14; J gene: TRBJ1-2; clone size: many; D gene: -; V gene: TRBV4-2; CDR3 DNA: TGTGCCAGCAGCCAGATAGGACTGAGCTATGGCTACACCTTC; CDR3 protein: CASSQIGLSYGYTF
CDR3 length: 14; J gene: TRBJ1-1; clone size: few; D gene: -; V gene: TRBV28; CDR3 DNA: TGTGCCAGCATTTTAGTGCCCATAAACACTGAAGCTTTCTTT; CDR3 protein: CASILVPINTEAFF
CDR3 length: 17; J gene: TRBJ1-6; clone size: many; D gene: -; V gene: TRBV5-6; CDR3 DNA: TGTGCCAGCAGCCCGCGGGGTGTGGGGAAAGGGAATTCACCCCTCCACTTT; CDR3 protein: CASSPRGVGKGNSPLHF
CDR3 length: 16; J gene: TRBJ1-5; clone size: -; D gene: -; V gene: TRBV6-1; CDR3 DNA: TGTGCCAGCAGTGAAGGTGTGGGATCGCGCAATCAGCCTCATCATTTT; CDR3 protein: CASSEGVGSRNQPHHF
CDR3 length: 15; J gene: TRBJ2-7; clone size: many; D gene: -; V gene: TRBV9; CDR3 DNA: TGTGCCAGCAGCCACTCCCCGGGTAGGGGCTACGAGCAGTACTTC; CDR3 protein: CASSHSPGRGYEQYF
CDR3 length: 14; J gene: TRBJ2-5; clone size: -; D gene: -; V gene: TRBV20-1; CDR3 DNA: TGCAGTGCTCCTACCGGTACTGAAGAAGAGACCCAGTACTTC; CDR3 protein: CSAPTGTEEETQYF
CDR3 length: 17; J gene: TRBJ2-7; clone size: -; D gene: TRBD2; V gene: TRBV4-1; CDR3 DNA: TGCGCCAGCAGCGAAGTCCGTTCTAGCGGGAGTGCCTACGAGCAGTACTTC; CDR3 protein: CASSEVRSSGSAYEQYF
CDR3 length: 16; J gene: TRBJ2-7; clone size: few; D gene: TRBD2; V gene: TRBV4-1; CDR3 DNA: TGCGCCAGCAGCCAAGTAAGGACTAGCGGGGCCTACGAGCGGTACTTC; CDR3 protein: CASSQVRTSGAYERYF
CDR3 length: 15; J gene: TRBJ2-4; clone size: many; D gene: -; V gene: TRBV30; CDR3 DNA: TGTGCCTGGAGCGAGGAGGCGCTAGCCAAAAACATTCAGTACTTC; CDR3 protein: CAWSEEALAKNIQYF
CDR3 length: 16; J gene: TRBJ2-1; clone size: many; D gene: -; V gene: TRBV20-1; CDR3 DNA: TGCAGTGCTAGAGGTTACGGCCACATCTCCTACAATGAGCAGTTCTTC; CDR3 protein: CSARGYGHISYNEQFF
CDR3 length: 14; J gene: TRBJ1-1; clone size: many; D gene: -; V gene: TRBV10-2; CDR3 DNA: TGCGCCACTATAAACAGGGTCTTGAACACTGAAGCTTTCTTT; CDR3 protein: CATINRVLNTEAFF
CDR3 length: 16; J gene: TRBJ2-7; clone size: many; D gene: -; V gene: TRBV2; CDR3 DNA: TGTGCCAGCAGCCGAATTGGGGGCTACAGCTCCTACGAGCAGTACTTC; CDR3 protein: CASSRIGGYSSYEQYF
CDR3 length: 14; J gene: TRBJ1-2; clone size: few; D gene: -; V gene: TRBV28; CDR3 DNA: TGTGCCAGCAGATTTTTTGGGGGGTTCCTTGGCTACACCTTC; CDR3 protein: CASRFFGGFLGYTF
CDR3 length: 14; J gene: TRBJ2-1; clone size: many; D gene: TRBD2; V gene: TRBV19; CDR3 DNA: TGTGCCAGTACGGGAGCGGGGGAGGGCAATGAGCAGTTCTTC; CDR3 protein: CASTGAGEGNEQFF
CDR3 length: 14; J gene: TRBJ2-5; clone size: -; D gene: -; V gene: TRBV19; CDR3 DNA: TGTGCCAGTAGTATCCGGGAGATCCAAGAGACCCAGTACTTC; CDR3 protein: CASSIREIQETQYF
CDR3 length: 14; J gene: TRBJ2-7; clone size: -; D gene: TRBD1; V gene: TRBV4-2; CDR3 DNA: TGTTCCAGCAGCCAGTGGACAGGGCCCTATGAGCAGTACTTC; CDR3 protein: CSSSQWTGPYEQYF
CDR3 length: 15; J gene: TRBJ1-6; clone size: many; D gene: TRBD1; V gene: TRBV4-2; CDR3 DNA: TGTGCCAGCAGCAGCGGACAGGTCTATAATTCACCCCTCCACTTT; CDR3 protein: CASSSGQVYNSPLHF
CDR3 length: 17; J gene: TRBJ2-7; clone size: many; D gene: -; V gene: TRBV11-1; CDR3 DNA: TGTGCCAGCAGCATTACCTCGGGAGGGCAGGGGGCCCTCGAGCAGTACTTC; CDR3 protein: CASSITSGGQGALEQYF
CDR3 length: 13; J gene: TRBJ1-2; clone size: -; D gene: -; V gene: TRBV9; CDR3 DNA: TGTGCCATCACTCCAGTGGGCTATAGTGGCTACACCTTC; CDR3 protein: CAITPVGYSGYTF
CDR3 length: 13; J gene: TRBJ2-7; clone size: -; D gene: -; V gene: TRBV29-1; CDR3 DNA: TGCAGCGACCAGGCCAGGGGAGGCTACGAGAAGTACTTC; CDR3 protein: CSDQARGGYEKYF
CDR3 length: 15; J gene: TRBJ1-2; clone size: many; D gene: -; V gene: TRBV4-2; CDR3 DNA: TGTGCCAGCAGCCAAGGGACGGATGCTAACTATGGCTACACCTTC; CDR3 protein: CASSQGTDANYGYTF
CDR3 length: 15; J gene: TRBJ2-3; clone size: -; D gene: -; V gene: TRBV4-1; CDR3 DNA: TGCGCCAGCAGCCAAGTTGGGGCTAGCACAGATACGCAGTATTTT; CDR3 protein: CASSQVGASTDTQYF
CDR3 length: 14; J gene: TRBJ2-5; clone size: few; D gene: -; V gene: TRBV20-1; CDR3 DNA: TGCAGTGGTGGGCTGGTGGGGCCGGATGAGACCCAGTACTTC; CDR3 protein: CSGGLVGPDETQYF
CDR3 length: 16; J gene: TRBJ1-1; clone size: -; D gene: -; V gene: TRBV7-2; CDR3 DNA: TGTGCCAGCAGCTTAGCAACCACAGTCTGGGGCGGTGGAGCTTTCTTT; CDR3 protein: CASSLATTVWGGGAFF
CDR3 length: 15; J gene: TRBJ2-1; clone size: few; D gene: -; V gene: TRBV12-3/TRBV12-4; CDR3 DNA: TGTGCCAGCATTCCCCCCCGGACAGTCCGCAATGAGCAGTTCTTC; CDR3 protein: CASIPPRTVRNEQFF
CDR3 length: 13; J gene: TRBJ2-7; clone size: many; D gene: TRBD2; V gene: TRBV30; CDR3 DNA: TGTGCCTGGAGTTTAGGACTAGCGGGGGAGCAGTACTTC; CDR3 protein: CAWSLGLAGEQYF
CDR3 length: 18; J gene: TRBJ2-3; clone size: many; D gene: TRBD2; V gene: TRBV2; CDR3 DNA: TGTGCCAGCAGTGAAGCGCGGTTAGCGGGGGGGTACACAGATACGCAGTATTTT; CDR3 protein: CASSEARLAGGYTDTQYF
CDR3 length: 12; J gene: TRBJ2-1; clone size: -; D gene: -; V gene: TRBV7-6; CDR3 DNA: TGTGCCAGCAGCTTAGAATACTTATCTCAGTTCTTC; CDR3 protein: CASSLEYLSQFF
CDR3 length: 16; J gene: TRBJ1-1; clone size: many; D gene: TRBD1; V gene: TRBV19; CDR3 DNA: TGTGCCAGTAGTCCCCGGAGGGGCAGGGGGGGCACTGAAGCTTTCTTT; CDR3 protein: CASSPRRGRGGTEAFF
CDR3 length: 15; J gene: TRBJ1-5; clone size: many; D gene: -; V gene: TRBV30; CDR3 DNA: TGTGCCTGGAGTCTACGAGCAGGGATACGTCAGCCCCAGCATTTT; CDR3 protein: CAWSLRAGIRQPQHF
CDR3 length: 15; J gene: TRBJ2-3; clone size: few; D gene: -; V gene: TRBV6-1; CDR3 DNA: TGTGCCAGCACGGAGGGTCCAGGCCTCACAGATACGCAGTATTTT; CDR3 protein: CASTEGPGLTDTQYF
CDR3 length: 18; J gene: TRBJ2-6; clone size: -; D gene: -; V gene: TRBV19; CDR3 DNA: TGTGCCAGTAGTATGCCCGGGCCTCCCTCCTCTGGGGCCAACGTCCTGACTTTC; CDR3 protein: CASSMPGPPSSGANVLTF
CDR3 length: 15; J gene: TRBJ2-7; clone size: -; D gene: -; V gene: TRBV4-2; CDR3 DNA: TGTGCCAGCAGCCAAGAGAGGGGTCGGGTTTACGAGCAGTACTTC; CDR3 protein: CASSQERGRVYEQYF
CDR3 length: 16; J gene: TRBJ2-3; clone size: many; D gene: TRBD1; V gene: TRBV9; CDR3 DNA: TGTGCCAGCAGCGTAGGGGGACAGGGTGCCACAGATACGCAGTATTTT; CDR3 protein: CASSVGGQGATDTQYF
CDR3 length: 15; J gene: TRBJ2-3; clone size: few; D gene: TRBD1; V gene: TRBV27; CDR3 DNA: TGTGCCAGCTGTTTCAGGGGGCTGGGATCAGATACGCAGTATTTT; CDR3 protein: CASCFRGLGSDTQYF
CDR3 length: 12; J gene: TRBJ1-2; clone size: many; D gene: TRBD1; V gene: TRBV6-2/TRBV6-3; CDR3 DNA: TGTGCCAGCAACCAGGGGGAGTATGGCTACACCTTC; CDR3 protein: CASNQGEYGYTF
CDR3 length: 14; J gene: TRBJ1-5; clone size: many; D gene: -; V gene: TRBV28; CDR3 DNA: TGTGCCAGCAAAACACAGCCTAGCAATCAGCCCCAGCATTTT; CDR3 protein: CASKTQPSNQPQHF
CDR3 length: 15; J gene: TRBJ2-7; clone size: many; D gene: -; V gene: TRBV20-1; CDR3 DNA: TGCAGTGCTAGAGATCCTTACGCCCCATCAGGCGAGCAGTACTTC; CDR3 protein: CSARDPYAPSGEQYF
CDR3 length: 19; J gene: TRBJ2-6; clone size: many; D gene: TRBD1; V gene: TRBV6-2/TRBV6-3; CDR3 DNA: TGTGCCAGCAGTTACCCAGCGGACAGGGCCCACTCTGGGGCCAACGTCCTGACTTTC; CDR3 protein: CASSYPADRAHSGANVLTF